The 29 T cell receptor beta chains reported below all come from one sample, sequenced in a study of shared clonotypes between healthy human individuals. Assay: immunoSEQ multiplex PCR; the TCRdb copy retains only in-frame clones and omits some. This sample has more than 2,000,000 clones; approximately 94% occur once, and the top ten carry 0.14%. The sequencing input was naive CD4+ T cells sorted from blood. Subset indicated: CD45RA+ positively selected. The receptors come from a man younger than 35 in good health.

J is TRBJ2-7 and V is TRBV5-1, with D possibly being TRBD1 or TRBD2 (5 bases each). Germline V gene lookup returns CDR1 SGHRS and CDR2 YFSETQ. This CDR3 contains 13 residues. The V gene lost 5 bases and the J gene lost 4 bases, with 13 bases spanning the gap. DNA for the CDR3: TGCGCCAGCAGGGTCACAGGCGGGTACGAGCAGTACTTC. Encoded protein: CASRVTGGYEQYF.

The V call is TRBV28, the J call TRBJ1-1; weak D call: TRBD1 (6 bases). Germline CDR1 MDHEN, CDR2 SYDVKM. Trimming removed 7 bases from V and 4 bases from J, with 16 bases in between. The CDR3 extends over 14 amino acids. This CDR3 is CASTFQGLSTEAFF. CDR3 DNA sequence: TGTGCCAGCACTTTCCAGGGGCTGTCCACTGAAGCTTTCTTT.

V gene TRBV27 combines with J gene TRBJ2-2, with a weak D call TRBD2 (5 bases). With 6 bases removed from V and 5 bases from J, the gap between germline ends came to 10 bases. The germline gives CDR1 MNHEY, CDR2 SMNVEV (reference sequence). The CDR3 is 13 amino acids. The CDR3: CASSLRETGELFF. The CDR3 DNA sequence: TGTGCCAGCAGCCTCCGGGAAACCGGGGAGCTGTTTTTT.

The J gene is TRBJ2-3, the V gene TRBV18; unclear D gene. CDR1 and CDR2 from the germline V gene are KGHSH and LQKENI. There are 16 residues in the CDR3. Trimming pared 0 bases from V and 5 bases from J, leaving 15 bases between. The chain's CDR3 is CASSPPSGTVVDTQYF. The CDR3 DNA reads TGTGCCAGCTCACCACCGTCGGGTACGGTAGTAGATACGCAGTATTTT.

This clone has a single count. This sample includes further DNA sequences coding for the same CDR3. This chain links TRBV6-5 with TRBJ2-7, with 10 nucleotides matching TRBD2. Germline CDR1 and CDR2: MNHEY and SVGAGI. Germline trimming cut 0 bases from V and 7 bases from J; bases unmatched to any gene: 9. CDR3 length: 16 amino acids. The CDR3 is CASSYSGLAGVREQYF. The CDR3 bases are TGTGCCAGCAGTTACTCGGGGCTAGCGGGAGTAAGGGAGCAGTACTTC.

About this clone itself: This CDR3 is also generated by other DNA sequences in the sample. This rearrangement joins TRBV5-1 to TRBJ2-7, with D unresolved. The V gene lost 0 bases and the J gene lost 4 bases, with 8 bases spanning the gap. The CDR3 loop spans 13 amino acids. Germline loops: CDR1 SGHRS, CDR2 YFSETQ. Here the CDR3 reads CASSLEGTYEQYF. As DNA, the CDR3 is TGCGCCAGCAGCTTGGAGGGAACATACGAGCAGTACTTC.

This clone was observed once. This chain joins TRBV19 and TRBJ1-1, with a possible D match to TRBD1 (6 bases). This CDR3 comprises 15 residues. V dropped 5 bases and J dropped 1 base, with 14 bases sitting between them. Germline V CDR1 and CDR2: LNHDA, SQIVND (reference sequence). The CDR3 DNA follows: TGTGCCAGTAGTCCTCCACAGGGCAAGAACACTGAAGCTTTCTTT. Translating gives CASSPPQGKNTEAFF.

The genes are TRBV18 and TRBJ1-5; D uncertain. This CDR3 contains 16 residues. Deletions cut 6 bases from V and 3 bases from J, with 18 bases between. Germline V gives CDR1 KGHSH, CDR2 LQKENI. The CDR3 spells CASSRSPVKDNQPQHF. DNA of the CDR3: TGTGCCAGCTCCCGAAGCCCCGTGAAGGACAATCAGCCCCAGCATTTT.

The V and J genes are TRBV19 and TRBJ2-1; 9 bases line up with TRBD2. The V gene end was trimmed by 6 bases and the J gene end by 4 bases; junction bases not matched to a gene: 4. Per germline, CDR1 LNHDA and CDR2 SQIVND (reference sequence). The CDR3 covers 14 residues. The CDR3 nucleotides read TGTGCCAGTAGGAGCGGGGGGCCATACAATGAGCAGTTCTTC. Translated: CASRSGGPYNEQFF.

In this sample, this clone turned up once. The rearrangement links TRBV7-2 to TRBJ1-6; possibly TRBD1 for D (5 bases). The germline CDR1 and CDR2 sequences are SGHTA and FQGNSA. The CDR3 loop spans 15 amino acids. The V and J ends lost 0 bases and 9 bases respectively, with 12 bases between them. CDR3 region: CASSLAKGESSPLHF. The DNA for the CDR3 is TGTGCCAGCAGCTTAGCCAAAGGGGAGAGTTCACCCCTCCACTTT.

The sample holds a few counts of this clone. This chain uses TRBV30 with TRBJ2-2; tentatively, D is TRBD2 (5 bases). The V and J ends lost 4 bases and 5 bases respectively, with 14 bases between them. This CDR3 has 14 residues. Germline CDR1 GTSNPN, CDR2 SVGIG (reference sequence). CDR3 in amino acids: CAWNVGVITGELFF. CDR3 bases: TGTGCCTGGAATGTGGGAGTAATAACCGGGGAGCTGTTTTTT.

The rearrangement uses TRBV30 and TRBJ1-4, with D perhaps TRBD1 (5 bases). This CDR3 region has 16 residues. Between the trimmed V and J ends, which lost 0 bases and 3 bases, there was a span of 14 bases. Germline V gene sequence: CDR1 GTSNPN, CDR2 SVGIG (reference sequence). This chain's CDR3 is CAWSVLGPGANEKLFF. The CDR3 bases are TGTGCCTGGAGTGTGCTGGGGCCCGGAGCTAATGAAAAACTGTTTTTT.

The CDR3 loop reads CASSGLNNSPLHF. CDR3 nucleotides: TGTGCCAGTAGCGGACTAAATAATTCACCCCTCCACTTT. The gene calls are TRBV19 and TRBJ1-6, with D hard to call. The CDR3 totals 13 residues. V was shortened by 6 bases and J by 5 bases, with 8 bases between the two germline ends. Germline V lookup: CDR1 LNHDA, CDR2 SQIVND (reference sequence).

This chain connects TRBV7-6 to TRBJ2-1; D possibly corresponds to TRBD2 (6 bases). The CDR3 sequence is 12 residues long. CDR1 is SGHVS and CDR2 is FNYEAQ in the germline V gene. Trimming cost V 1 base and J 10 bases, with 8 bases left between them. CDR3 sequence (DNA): TGTGCCAGCAGCTTAGAGGCGGGGGAGCAGTTCTTC. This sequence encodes CASSLEAGEQFF.

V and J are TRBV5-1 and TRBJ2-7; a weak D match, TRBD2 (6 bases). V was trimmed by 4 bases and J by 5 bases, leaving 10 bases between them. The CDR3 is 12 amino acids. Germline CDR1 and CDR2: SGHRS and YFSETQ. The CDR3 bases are TGCGCCAGCAGCAACGGAGGGCACGAGCAGTACTTC. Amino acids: CASSNGGHEQYF.

The CDR3 nucleotides are TGTGCCAGCAGCTTAAGTCCGGGGGATGTGTGGTCCTACAATGAGCAGTTCTTC. It translates to CASSLSPGDVWSYNEQFF. The chain joins TRBV7-9 to TRBJ2-1, with a weak D call TRBD2 (6 bases). From germline, CDR1 is SEHNR and CDR2 FQNEAQ (reference sequence). Between the trimmed V and J ends, which lost 2 bases and 1 base, there was a span of 18 bases. This CDR3 comprises 18 residues.

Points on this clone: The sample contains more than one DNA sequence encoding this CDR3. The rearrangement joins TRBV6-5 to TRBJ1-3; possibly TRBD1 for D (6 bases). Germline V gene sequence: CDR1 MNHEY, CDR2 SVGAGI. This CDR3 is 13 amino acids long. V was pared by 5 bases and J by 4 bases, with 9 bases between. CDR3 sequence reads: CASSPGTGNTIYF. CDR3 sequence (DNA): TGTGCCAGCAGTCCCGGGACAGGAAACACCATATATTTT.

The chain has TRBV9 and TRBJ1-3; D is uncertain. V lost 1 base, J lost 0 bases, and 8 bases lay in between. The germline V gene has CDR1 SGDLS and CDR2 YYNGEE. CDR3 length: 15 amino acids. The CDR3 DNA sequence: TGTGCCAGCAGCGTAAACGTGAACTCTGGAAACACCATATATTTT. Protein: CASSVNVNSGNTIYF. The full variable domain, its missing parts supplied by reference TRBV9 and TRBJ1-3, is DSGVTQTPKHLITATGQRVTLRCSPRSGDLSVYWYQQSLDQGLQFLIQYYNGEERAKGNILERFSAQQFPDLHSELNLSSLELGDSALYFCASSVNVNSGNTIYFGEGSWLTVV.

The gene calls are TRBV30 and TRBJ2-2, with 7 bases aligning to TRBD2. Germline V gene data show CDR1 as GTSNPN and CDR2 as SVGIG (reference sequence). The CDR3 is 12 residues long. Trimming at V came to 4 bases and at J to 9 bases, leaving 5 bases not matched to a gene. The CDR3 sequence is CAWNPGGRELFF. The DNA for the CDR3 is TGTGCCTGGAACCCGGGAGGCAGGGAGCTGTTTTTT.

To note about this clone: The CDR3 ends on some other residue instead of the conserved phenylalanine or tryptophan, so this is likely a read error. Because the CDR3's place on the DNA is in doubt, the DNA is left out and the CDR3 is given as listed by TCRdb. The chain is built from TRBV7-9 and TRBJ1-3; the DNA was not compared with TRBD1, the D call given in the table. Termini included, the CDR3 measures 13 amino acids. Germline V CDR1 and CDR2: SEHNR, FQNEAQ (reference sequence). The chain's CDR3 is CASSTEGVLWKLV.

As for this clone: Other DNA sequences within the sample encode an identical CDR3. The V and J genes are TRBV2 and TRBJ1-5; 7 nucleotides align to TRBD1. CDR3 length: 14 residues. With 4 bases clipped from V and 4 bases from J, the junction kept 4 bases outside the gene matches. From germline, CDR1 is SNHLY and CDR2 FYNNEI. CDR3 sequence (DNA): TGTGCCAGCAGTGCAGGGACAGCAAATCAGCCCCAGCATTTT. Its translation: CASSAGTANQPQHF.

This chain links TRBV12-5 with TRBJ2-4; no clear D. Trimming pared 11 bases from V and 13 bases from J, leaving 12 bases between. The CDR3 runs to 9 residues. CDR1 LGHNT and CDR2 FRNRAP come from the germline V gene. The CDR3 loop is CAPSRYQYF. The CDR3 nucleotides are TGTGCTCCGAGTCGCTACCAGTACTTC.

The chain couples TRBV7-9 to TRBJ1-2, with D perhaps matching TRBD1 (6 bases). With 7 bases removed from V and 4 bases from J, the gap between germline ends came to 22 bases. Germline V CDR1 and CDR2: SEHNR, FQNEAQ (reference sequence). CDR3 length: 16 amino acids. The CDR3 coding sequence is TGTGCCAGCACCCTAGCGGGGGCGTACCTTCTCTATGGCTACACCTTC. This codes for CASTLAGAYLLYGYTF.

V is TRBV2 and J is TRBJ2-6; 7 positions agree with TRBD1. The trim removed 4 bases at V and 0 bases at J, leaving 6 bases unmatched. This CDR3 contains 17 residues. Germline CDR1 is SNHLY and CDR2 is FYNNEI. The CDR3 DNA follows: TGTGCCAGCAGTGTGACAGGGCTATCCTCTGGGGCCAACGTCCTGACTTTC. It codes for CASSVTGLSSGANVLTF.

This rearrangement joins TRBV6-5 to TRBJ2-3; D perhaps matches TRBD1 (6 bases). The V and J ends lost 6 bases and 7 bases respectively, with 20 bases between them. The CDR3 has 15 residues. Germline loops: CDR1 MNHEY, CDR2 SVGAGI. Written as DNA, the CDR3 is TGTGCCAGCAGCCCGTCAGGGGTGGGGCGGAATACGCAGTATTTT. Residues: CASSPSGVGRNTQYF.

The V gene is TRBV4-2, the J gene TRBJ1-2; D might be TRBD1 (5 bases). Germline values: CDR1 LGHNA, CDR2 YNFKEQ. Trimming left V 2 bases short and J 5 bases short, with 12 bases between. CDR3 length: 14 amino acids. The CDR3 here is CASSQISREYGYTF. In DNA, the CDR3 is TGTGCCAGCAGCCAAATCTCCAGGGAATATGGCTACACCTTC.

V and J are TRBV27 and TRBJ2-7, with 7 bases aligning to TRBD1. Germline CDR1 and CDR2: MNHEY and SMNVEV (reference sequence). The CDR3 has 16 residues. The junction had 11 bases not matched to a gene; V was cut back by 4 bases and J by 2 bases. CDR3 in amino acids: CASSSPLRTGTYEQYF. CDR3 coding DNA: TGTGCCAGCAGTTCCCCCCTGAGGACAGGTACCTACGAGCAGTACTTC.

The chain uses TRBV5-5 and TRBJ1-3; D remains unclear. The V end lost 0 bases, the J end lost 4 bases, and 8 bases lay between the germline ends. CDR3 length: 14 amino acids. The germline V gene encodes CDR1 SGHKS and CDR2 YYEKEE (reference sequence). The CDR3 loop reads CASSLGANGNTIYF. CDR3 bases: TGTGCCAGCAGCTTGGGGGCAAACGGAAACACCATATATTTT. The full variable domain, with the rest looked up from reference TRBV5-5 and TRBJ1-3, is DAGVTQSPTHLIKTRGQQVTLRCSPISGHKSVSWYQQVLGQGPQFIFQYYEKEERGRGNFPDRFSARQFPNYSSELNVNALLLGDSALYLCASSLGANGNTIYFGEGSWLTVV.

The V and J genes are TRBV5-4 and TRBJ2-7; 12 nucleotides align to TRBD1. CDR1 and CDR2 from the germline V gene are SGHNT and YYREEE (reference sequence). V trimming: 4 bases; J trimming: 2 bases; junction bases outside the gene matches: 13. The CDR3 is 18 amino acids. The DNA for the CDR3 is TGTGCCAGCAGCCTGGGACAGGGGGCGCGTCCCGACGCCTACGAGCAGTACTTC. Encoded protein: CASSLGQGARPDAYEQYF.